The T cell receptor (beta chain) under discussion was sequenced for a study of OX40 agonist ivuxolimab in advanced cancers. Study-level results: The study observed clonal expansion of CD4+ and CD8+ blood T cells by week 6 at 0.1 to 3.0 mg/kg.

The protocol was immunoSEQ multiplex PCR, while the TCRdb copy is restricted to in-frame clones and leaves out a portion. Of around 80,000 clones listed, around nine tenths are singletons. V shed 1 base and J shed 5 bases, with 6 bases lying between them. The CDR3 totals 13 residues. The germline V gene has CDR1 MNHNY and CDR2 SVGAGI (reference sequence). Points on this clone: Its antigen is undetermined.

This TCR was recovered from an adult with an advanced solid tumor such as melanoma, head and neck, liver or kidney cancer. This sequence joins TRBV6-6 and TRBJ1-5; D gene ambiguous. The sample was CD4+ or CD8+ T cells sorted from blood, taken in a trial of the OX40 agonist ivuxolimab. CDR3 coding DNA: TGTGCCAGCAGTTACTGGACGGATCAGCCCCAGCATTTT. Translated, it gives CASSYWTDQPQHF.